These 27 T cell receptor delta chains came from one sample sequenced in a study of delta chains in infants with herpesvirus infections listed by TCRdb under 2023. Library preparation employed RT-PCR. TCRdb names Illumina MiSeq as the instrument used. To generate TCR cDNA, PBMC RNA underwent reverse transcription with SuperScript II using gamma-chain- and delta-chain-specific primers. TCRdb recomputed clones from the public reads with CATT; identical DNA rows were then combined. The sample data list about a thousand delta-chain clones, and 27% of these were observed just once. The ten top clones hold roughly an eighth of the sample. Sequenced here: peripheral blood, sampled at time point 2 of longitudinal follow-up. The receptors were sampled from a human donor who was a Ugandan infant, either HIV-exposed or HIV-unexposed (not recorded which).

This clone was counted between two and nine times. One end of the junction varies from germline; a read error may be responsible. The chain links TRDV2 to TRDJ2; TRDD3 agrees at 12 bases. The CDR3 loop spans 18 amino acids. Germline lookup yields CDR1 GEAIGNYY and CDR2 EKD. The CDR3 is CACDTLLLGDTLAAQLFF. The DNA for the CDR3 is TGTGCCTGTGACACCCTTTTACTGGGGGATACTTTGGCAGCACAACTCTTCTTT.

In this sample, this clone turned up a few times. The CDR3 spells CALGNPLSLLGDTDKLIF. Here the CDR3 DNA reads TGTGCTCTTGGGAATCCCCTTTCCTTACTGGGGGATACCGATAAACTCATCTTT. The chain combines TRDV1 with TRDJ1; TRDD3 matches 10 bases. V lost 5 bases to trimming and J lost 2 bases; unmatched junction nucleotides: 14. From germline, CDR1 is TSWWSYY and CDR2 QGS. The CDR3 is made up of 18 amino acids.

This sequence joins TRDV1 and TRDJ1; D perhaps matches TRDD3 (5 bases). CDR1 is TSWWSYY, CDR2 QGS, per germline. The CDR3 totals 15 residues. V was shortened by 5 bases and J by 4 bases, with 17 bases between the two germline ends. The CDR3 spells CALGRGERVNDKLIF. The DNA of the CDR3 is TGTGCTCTTGGGAGAGGGGAAAGGGTTAACGATAAACTCATCTTT.

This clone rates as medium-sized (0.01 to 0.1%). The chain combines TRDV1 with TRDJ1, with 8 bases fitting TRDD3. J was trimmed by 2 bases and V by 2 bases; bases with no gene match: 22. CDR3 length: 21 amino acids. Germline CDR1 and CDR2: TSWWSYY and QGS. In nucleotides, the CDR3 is TGTGCTCTTGGGGAATGTGTTCCCCCTTCTCGGGCTGGGGGACTTACCGATAAACTCATCTTT. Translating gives CALGECVPPSRAGGLTDKLIF.

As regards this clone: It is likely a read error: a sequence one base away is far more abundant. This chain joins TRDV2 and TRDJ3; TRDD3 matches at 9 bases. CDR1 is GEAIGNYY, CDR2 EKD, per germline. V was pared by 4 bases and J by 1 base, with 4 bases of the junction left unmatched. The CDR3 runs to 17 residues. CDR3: CACENTGGSWDTRQMFF. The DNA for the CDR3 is TGTGCCTGTGAAAATACTGGGGGATCCTGGGACACCCGACAGATGTTTTTC.

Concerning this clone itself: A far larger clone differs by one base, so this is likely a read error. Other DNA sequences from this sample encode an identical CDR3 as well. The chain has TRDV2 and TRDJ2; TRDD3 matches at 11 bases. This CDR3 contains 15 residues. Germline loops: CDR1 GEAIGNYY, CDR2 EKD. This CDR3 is CACDTVGDTTAQLFF. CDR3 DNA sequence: TGTGCCTGTGACACCGTGGGGGATACGACAGCACAGCTCTTCTTT.

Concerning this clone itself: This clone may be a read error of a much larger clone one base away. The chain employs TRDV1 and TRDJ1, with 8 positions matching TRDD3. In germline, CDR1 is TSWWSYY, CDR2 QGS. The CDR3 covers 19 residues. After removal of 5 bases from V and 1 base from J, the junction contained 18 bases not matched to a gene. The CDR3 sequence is CALGKPLPTVLGGTDKLIF. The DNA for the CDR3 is TGTGCTCTTGGGAAACCCTTGCCTACCGTACTGGGGGGCACCGATAAACTCATCTTT.

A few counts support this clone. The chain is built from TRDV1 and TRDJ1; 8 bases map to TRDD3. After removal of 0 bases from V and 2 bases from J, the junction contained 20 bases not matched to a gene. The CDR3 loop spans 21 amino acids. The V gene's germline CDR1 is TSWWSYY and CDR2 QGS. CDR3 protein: CALGELGDLPSWMGDTDKLIF. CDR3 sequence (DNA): TGTGCTCTTGGGGAACTAGGTGATCTTCCCTCTTGGATGGGGGATACCGATAAACTCATCTTT.

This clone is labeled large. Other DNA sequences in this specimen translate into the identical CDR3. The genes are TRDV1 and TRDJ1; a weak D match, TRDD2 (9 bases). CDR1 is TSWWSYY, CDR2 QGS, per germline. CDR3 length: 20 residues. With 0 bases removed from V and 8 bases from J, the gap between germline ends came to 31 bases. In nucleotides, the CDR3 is TGTGCTCTTGGGGAACTACTGACCCTTCCTACGGACTGGGGGGGGGACAAACTCATCTTT. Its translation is CALGELLTLPTDWGGDKLIF.

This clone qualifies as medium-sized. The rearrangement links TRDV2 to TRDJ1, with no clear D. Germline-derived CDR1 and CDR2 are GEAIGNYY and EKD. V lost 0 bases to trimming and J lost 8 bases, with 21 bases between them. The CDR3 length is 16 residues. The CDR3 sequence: CACDTGHPSVLPKLIF. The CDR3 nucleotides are TGTGCCTGTGACACCGGCCATCCCTCCGTACTCCCAAAACTCATCTTT.

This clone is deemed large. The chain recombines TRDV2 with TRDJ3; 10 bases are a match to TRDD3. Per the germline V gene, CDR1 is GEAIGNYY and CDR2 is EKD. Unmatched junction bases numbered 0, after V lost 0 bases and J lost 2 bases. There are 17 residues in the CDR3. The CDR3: CACDTWGIPWDTRQMFF. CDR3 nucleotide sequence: TGTGCCTGTGACACCTGGGGGATACCCTGGGACACCCGACAGATGTTTTTC.

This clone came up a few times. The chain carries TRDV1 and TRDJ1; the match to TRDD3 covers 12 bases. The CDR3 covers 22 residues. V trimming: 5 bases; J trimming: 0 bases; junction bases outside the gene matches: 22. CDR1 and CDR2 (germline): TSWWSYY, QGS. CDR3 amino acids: CALGTFLVRSTGGYFNTDKLIF. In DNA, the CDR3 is TGTGCTCTTGGGACCTTCCTAGTGAGATCCACTGGGGGATACTTCAACACCGATAAACTCATCTTT.

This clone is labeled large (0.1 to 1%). The CDR3 region is CAFCYGDFAGGYQTDKLIF. CDR3 DNA sequence: TGTGCCTTTTGCTACGGCGACTTTGCTGGGGGATACCAGACCGATAAACTCATCTTT. This sequence joins TRDV3 and TRDJ1; 11 bases match TRDD3. This CDR3 comprises 19 residues. Germline V CDR1 and CDR2: TVYSNPD, GDNSRS (reference sequence). V lost 2 bases and J lost 2; bases outside the gene matches: 19.

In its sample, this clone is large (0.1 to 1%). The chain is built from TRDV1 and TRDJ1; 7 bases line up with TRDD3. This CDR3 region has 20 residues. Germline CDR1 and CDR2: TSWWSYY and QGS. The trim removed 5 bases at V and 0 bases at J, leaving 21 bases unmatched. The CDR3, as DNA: TGTGCTCTTGGGTCGCTACCCCAGTTACTGGGGCCTAGGTACACCGATAAACTCATCTTT. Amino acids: CALGSLPQLLGPRYTDKLIF.

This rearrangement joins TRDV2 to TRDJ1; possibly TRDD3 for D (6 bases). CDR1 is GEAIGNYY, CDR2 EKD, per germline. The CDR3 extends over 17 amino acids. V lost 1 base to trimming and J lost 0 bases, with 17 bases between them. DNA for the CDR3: TGTGCCTGTGACACGGATTCCTCTGGGGATGACACCGATAAACTCATCTTT. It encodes CACDTDSSGDDTDKLIF.

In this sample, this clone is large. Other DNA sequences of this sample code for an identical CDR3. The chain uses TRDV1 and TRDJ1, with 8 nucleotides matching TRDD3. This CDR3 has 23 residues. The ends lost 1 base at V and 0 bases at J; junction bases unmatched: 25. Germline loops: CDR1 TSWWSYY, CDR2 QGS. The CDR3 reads CALGEQAPPALGAPRTHTDKLIF. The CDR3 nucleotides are TGTGCTCTTGGGGAACAGGCACCCCCGGCACTGGGGGCCCCCAGAACCCACACCGATAAACTCATCTTT.

The CDR3 sequence: CALGELPFPCTGSNKRYTDKLIF. The CDR3 nucleotides are TGTGCTCTTGGGGAACTCCCCTTCCCCTGTACTGGGTCCAATAAAAGGTACACCGATAAACTCATCTTT. The rearrangement links TRDV1 to TRDJ1; D may match TRDD2 or TRDD3 (6 bases each). V lost 0 bases and J lost 0, with 32 bases in between. Germline lookup yields CDR1 TSWWSYY and CDR2 QGS. The CDR3 is made up of 23 amino acids.

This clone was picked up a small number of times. This CDR3 is CACDTGLGATADKLIF. CDR3 bases: TGTGCCTGTGACACCGGCCTAGGGGCCACGGCCGATAAACTCATCTTT. J is TRDJ1 and V is TRDV2; D is unclear. V dropped 0 bases and J dropped 3 bases, with 16 bases sitting between them. Germline V gives CDR1 GEAIGNYY, CDR2 EKD. The CDR3 runs 16 residues.

CDR3 amino acids: CALGDLPLSMGDIHTDKLIF. The CDR3, as DNA: TGTGCTCTTGGGGACCTTCCGTTATCTATGGGGGATATCCACACCGATAAACTCATCTTT. The rearrangement links TRDV1 to TRDJ1, with 9 bases matching TRDD3. Germline CDR1 and CDR2: TSWWSYY and QGS. This CDR3 contains 20 residues. J was trimmed by 0 bases and V by 3 bases; bases with no gene match: 17.

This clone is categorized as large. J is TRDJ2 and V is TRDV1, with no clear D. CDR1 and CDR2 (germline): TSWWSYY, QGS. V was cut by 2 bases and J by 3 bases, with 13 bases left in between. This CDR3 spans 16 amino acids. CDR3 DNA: TGTGCTCTTGGGGAATACGTCGGGGCTCTGACAGCACAACTCTTCTTT. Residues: CALGEYVGALTAQLFF.

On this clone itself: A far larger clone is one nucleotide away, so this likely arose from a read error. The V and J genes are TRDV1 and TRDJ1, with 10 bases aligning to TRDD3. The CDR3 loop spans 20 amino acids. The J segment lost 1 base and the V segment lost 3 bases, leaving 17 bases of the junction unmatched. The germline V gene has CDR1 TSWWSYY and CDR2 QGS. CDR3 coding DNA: TGTGCTCTTGGGGATTTCTTCCTAGAGGTACTGGGGGATTCCACCGATAAACTCATCTTT. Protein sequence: CALGDFFLEVLGDSTDKLIF.

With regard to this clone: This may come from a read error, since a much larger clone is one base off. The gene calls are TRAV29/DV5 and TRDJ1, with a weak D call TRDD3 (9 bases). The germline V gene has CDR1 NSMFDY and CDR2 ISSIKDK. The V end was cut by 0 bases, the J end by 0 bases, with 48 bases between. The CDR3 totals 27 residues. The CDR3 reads CAASALLTSYHPPEAGGLTYYTDKLIF. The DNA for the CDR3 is TGTGCAGCAAGCGCGCTCCTCACTTCCTACCACCCACCTGAGGCTGGGGGATTGACTTACTACACCGATAAACTCATCTTT.

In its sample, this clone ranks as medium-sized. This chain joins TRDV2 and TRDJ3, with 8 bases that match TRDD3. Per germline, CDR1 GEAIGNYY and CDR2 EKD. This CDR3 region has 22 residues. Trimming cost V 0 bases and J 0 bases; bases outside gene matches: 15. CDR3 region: CACDTRAVLGVAYSWDTRQMFF. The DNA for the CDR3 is TGTGCCTGTGACACCAGGGCTGTACTGGGGGTAGCGTACTCCTGGGACACCCGACAGATGTTTTTC.

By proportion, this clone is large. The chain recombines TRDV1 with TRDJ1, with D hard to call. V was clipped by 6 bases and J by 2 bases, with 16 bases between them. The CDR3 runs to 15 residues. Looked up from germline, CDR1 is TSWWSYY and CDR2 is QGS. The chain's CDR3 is CALGSPGGGTDKLIF. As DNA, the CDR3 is TGTGCTCTTGGTTCCCCGGGAGGAGGTACCGATAAACTCATCTTT.

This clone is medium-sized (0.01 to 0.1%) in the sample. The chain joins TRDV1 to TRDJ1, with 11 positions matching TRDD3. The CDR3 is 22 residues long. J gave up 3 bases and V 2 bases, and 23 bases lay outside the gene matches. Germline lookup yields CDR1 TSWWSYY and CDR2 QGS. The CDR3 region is CALGEDYVPLPWGIPFSDKLIF. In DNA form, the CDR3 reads TGTGCTCTTGGGGAAGACTACGTTCCTCTTCCCTGGGGGATACCGTTCTCCGATAAACTCATCTTT.

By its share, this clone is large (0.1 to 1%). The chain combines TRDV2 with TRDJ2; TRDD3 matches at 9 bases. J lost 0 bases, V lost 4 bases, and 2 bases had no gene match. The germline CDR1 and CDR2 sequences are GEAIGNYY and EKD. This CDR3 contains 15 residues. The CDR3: CACDWGIALTAQLFF. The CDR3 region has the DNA TGTGCCTGTGATTGGGGGATAGCTTTGACAGCACAACTCTTCTTT.

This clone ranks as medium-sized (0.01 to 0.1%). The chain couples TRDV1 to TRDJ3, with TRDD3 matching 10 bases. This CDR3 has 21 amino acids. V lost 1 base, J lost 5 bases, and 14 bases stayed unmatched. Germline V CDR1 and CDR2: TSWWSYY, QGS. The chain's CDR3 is CALGEPRRYWGIRRDTRQMFF. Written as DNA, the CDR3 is TGTGCTCTTGGGGAACCGCGACGCTACTGGGGGATTCGCCGGGACACCCGACAGATGTTTTTC.